This entry lists 2 T cell receptor beta chains sequenced from one sample in a study of T cells after yellow fever vaccination. TCRdb re-analysed the 5' RACE reads in MiXCR, keeping a single row per CDR3 protein. The table shows around 590,000 distinct CDR3 sequences, with 12% occurring only once. Sequencing used PBMCs, obtained on the day of the yellow fever booster vaccination. The receptors originated from a man aged 30-40 years who received the YFV17D yellow fever vaccine.

The table lists this clonotype with a few counts. V usage is TRBV5-6 and J usage is TRBJ2-5; 7 bases map to TRBD1. Looked up from germline, CDR1 is SGHDT and CDR2 is YYEEEE. This CDR3 contains 14 residues. V was pared by 5 bases and J by 1 base, with 5 bases of the junction left unmatched. The CDR3 loop is CASSYGQVQETQYF. The CDR3 nucleotides are TGTGCCAGCAGTTACGGACAGGTCCAAGAGACCCAGTACTTC.

This clonotype has ten or more counts. The J gene is TRBJ2-2, the V gene TRBV10-3, with D unclear. V lost 9 bases to trimming and J lost 4 bases, with 21 bases between them. Germline V gives CDR1 ENHRY, CDR2 SYGVKD. The CDR3 is 16 amino acids. CDR3: CAMCAGRRVGTGELFF. CDR3 coding DNA: TGTGCCATGTGTGCCGGACGGCGAGTGGGCACCGGGGAGCTGTTTTTT.